This T cell receptor (beta chain) was retrieved from a study of shared clonotypes between healthy human individuals (dated by TCRdb to between 2020 and 2021). Background on the whole study: A few men and two women, aged 18 to 49 years, made up the cohort. For each donor, CD4 naive and CD4 memory were each given three plates, CD8 naive was given two plates, and CD8 memory was given one plate. To estimate repertoire size and how much clonotype sharing occurs between individuals, the study deeply sequenced the blood TCR repertoires of about 5 healthy adults. To increase sequencing depth and limit assay-specific biases, TCR repertoire library preparation and sequencing were carried out by different laboratories using diverse techniques. Between about 0.85 and 9.5 billion PBMCs per donor were obtained by leukapheresis.

TCR CDR3 regions were amplified from genomic DNA by multiplex PCR using the deep immunoSEQ assay. Genomic DNA extracted from each cell subset was distributed evenly over all wells of several immunoSEQ 96-well plates, and each plate served as one replicate. For sorted subsets, each replicate PCR was loaded with roughly 0.2 ug genomic DNA, equivalent to roughly 30,000 T cell genomes. Purified libraries were measured with a Qubit 3.0 fluorometer, size-checked on a Bioanalyzer 2100, and measured again with the KAPA Library Quantification kit. Every immunoSEQ 96-well plate was sequenced on a dedicated single-read 150-cycle Illumina NextSeq 550 flow cell. The paper's data handling went like this. Because only junctional sequences without quality scores were contained in the immunoSEQ output, filtering matching that applied to full-length reads could not be performed. Sequences were annotated with PyIR, a Python wrapper for IgBLAST v1.9, using IMGT germline references to assign V/J genes and CDR3. Reads were removed for weak V/J assignments (E-value above 1e-6), missing CDR3, stop codons, out-of-frame junctions, or ambiguous translated residues. V3J clonotypes were defined by identical inferred V gene, J gene, and CDR3 amino acid sequence. To compute the percentage overlap between repertoires, the number of shared unique clonotypes was divided by the size of the smaller repertoire. RTK rarefaction, the Chao1 estimator, and Recon v2.1 estimates of unobserved clonotypes were used to assess repertoire richness. Generation probabilities were computed with OLGA for all TCRbeta clonotypes obtained by the gDNA method from several donors. Imported from immuneACCESS, the table was reduced by TCRdb to in-frame sequences with V and J called. These copies leave out some clones; in studies compared against another copy, an unresolved V gene accounts for under half, and the cause of the remainder is not known. V and J calls plus clone size are reproduced from that table; the DNA served to infer D and trimming. Here the sample has about 1 million clones; roughly 75% occur a single time. Approximately 1.5% of the sample rests with the top ten.

What the study reported, not specific to this receptor: Pairwise subsampling led to the expectation that sequencing depth would affect the degree of clonotype sharing among donors. Rarefaction of sorted-subset datasets indicated incomplete sequencing despite the large sequencing depth. The genetic and exposure-history diversity represented was limited by the small number of donors. Larger estimated clonotype richness was generally found for naive subsets than for memory subsets. Higher generation probabilities were observed for clonotypes shared by all four sorted-subset donors than for non-shared clonotypes. Only blood was sampled, and tissue TCR repertoires likely differ from those in blood. Across several donors, approximately 5% of naive CD4, approximately 4% of naive CD8, roughly 2.2% of memory CD4, and approximately 0.4% of memory CD8 clonotypes were shared.

Based on the germline V gene, the CDR1 and CDR2 sequences are SNHLY and FYNNEI. The germline V and J ends show losses of 6 bases and 1 base respectively, and no gene match explains 2 bases of the junction. The CDR3 numbers 13 residues from cysteine through phenylalanine. Here the CDR3 DNA is all that survives: 39 bases in frame from base 1. The donors were healthy, HIV-negative adults who had no recently reported acute infections or vaccinations. Every donor was a Caucasian adult living in Nashville, Tennessee, USA. Magnetic negative selection was used to enrich CD4+ T cells, after which naive cells were positively selected on CD45RA and the negative fraction became the memory subset. Blood was collected by leukapheresis, and PBMCs were isolated by Ficoll-Histopaque density gradient centrifugation and then cryopreserved in liquid nitrogen vapor phase. Analytical flow cytometry was used to check the purity and quantity of every magnetically sorted T cell population. Each sorted fraction had its genomic DNA isolated and then quantified by UV absorbance on a Nanodrop 2000c.

A word on this clone: The target of this receptor is not known. No base-level quality is on record; no much larger clone is a single base apart.

The chain is assembled from TRBV2 and TRBJ1-2; 7 bases in between match TRBD1. The TCR was taken from a man in his late teens or twenties in good health. Sequenced: memory CD4+ T cells sorted from blood. The sample's cell subset or site, from its label and the paper: CD45RA-negative fraction. The CDR3 region: CASRDRLNYGYTF. The DNA sequence follows: TGTGCCAGCAGGGACAGGCTTAACTATGGCTACACCTTC.